The clone carrying this T cell receptor (beta chain) has ten or more counts. Its specificity is unknown. The sample belongs to a study of blood T cells in healthy people across ages. V was pared by 6 bases and J by 4 bases, with 17 bases between. The CDR3 loop spans 14 amino acids. Germline loops: CDR1 DFQATT, CDR2 SNEGSKA (reference sequence). Aged about 6 to 95, donors were systemically healthy Caucasians from Russia. Isolation per sample recovered at least 7 million PBMCs. Through a sample-barcoded 5' primer and a J-beta primer mix, a second PCR was run for about 6 to 11 cycles. TCRdb re-derived calls from the 5' RACE reads in MiXCR, one entry per CDR3 protein. There are hundreds of thousands of distinct CDR3 sequences in the sample; approximately 31% occur only once, and 15% lies in the top ten. Findings and caveats of the study: Samples with more naive T cells showed higher observed beta diversity. Using unsorted PBMCs precluded a conclusive naive versus antigen-experienced comparison.

The clonotype was recovered from a woman of 80 years or more in good health. The sequenced sample was blood. The V gene is TRBV20-1, the J gene TRBJ2-3; D is uncertain. CDR3 sequence (DNA): TGCAGTGCGAGGAACCCTGTCGCCTCAGATACGCAGTATTTT. It encodes CSARNPVASDTQYF.